Each of the 23 T cell receptor beta chains below was sequenced from the same sample in a study of chemoradiotherapy in HPV16-positive cancers. Clones were read by immunoSEQ multiplex PCR, and TCRdb kept only the in-frame ones, dropping some. The data hold around 30,000 clones, with 88% observed a single time. Here the sequenced sample was blood, taken from a patient who underwent chemoradiotherapy. These TCRs come from a human donor with HPV-associated anogenital cancer.

The genes are TRBV19 and TRBJ1-5; D is ambiguous. V was pared by 4 bases and J by 0 bases, with 7 bases between. This CDR3 has 14 residues. Germline V gene data show CDR1 as LNHDA and CDR2 as SQIVND (reference sequence). DNA of the CDR3: TGTGCCAGTAGTACCGATCCTAGCAATCAGCCCCAGCATTTT. This gives the protein CASSTDPSNQPQHF.

V is TRBV6-6 and J is TRBJ1-1; tentatively, D is TRBD1 (5 bases). Germline V gives CDR1 MNHNY, CDR2 SVGAGI (reference sequence). This CDR3 comprises 14 residues. Trimming pared 7 bases from V and 10 bases from J, leaving 22 bases between. CDR3 amino acids: CASTQGRTKGRAFF. The CDR3 bases are TGTGCCAGCACTCAGGGCAGGACCAAGGGTAGAGCTTTCTTT.

CDR3 bases: TGTGCCAGCAGAAGCGGCAGCGGCGAATACAATGAGCAGTTCTTC. Encoded protein: CASRSGSGEYNEQFF. The chain carries TRBV6-5 and TRBJ2-1; tentative D call: TRBD2 (5 bases). The CDR3 runs to 15 residues. Trimming cost V 6 bases and J 4 bases, with 16 bases left between them. CDR1 MNHEY and CDR2 SVGAGI come from the germline V gene.

V gene TRBV2 combines with J gene TRBJ1-1, with 7 nucleotides matching TRBD1. Trimming took 1 base from V and 0 from J; bases not matched to a gene: 2. CDR1 is SNHLY, CDR2 FYNNEI, per germline. The CDR3 covers 15 residues. The CDR3 nucleotides are TGTGCCAGCAGTGAAGGGGGACAGTTGAACACTGAAGCTTTCTTT. It translates to CASSEGGQLNTEAFF.

The sample holds one count of this clone. The rearrangement joins TRBV6-4 to TRBJ2-2, with D maybe TRBD2 (6 bases). Looked up from germline, CDR1 is MRHNA and CDR2 is SNTAGT. Trimming cost V 4 bases and J 7 bases, with 19 bases left between them. The CDR3 has 16 amino acids. Here the CDR3 DNA reads TGTGCCAGCAGTGCCACTTCCAATGGAGCGGGCGGGGAGCTGTTTTTT. It codes for CASSATSNGAGGELFF.

This chain links TRBV19 with TRBJ2-5, with 9 positions matching TRBD2. The end of the DNA is better explained by TRBJ2-7, so the J call may be wrong. The germline V gene has CDR1 LNHDA and CDR2 SQIVND (reference sequence). This CDR3 is 14 amino acids long. CDR3 sequence (DNA): TGTGCCAGTAGTAATAGCGGGAGTGGATACGAGCAGTACTTC. Protein product: CASSNSGSGYEQYF.

This chain uses TRBV2 with TRBJ1-1; no clear D. Germline V CDR1 and CDR2: SNHLY, FYNNEI. The CDR3 runs to 13 residues. V lost 10 bases, J lost 1 base, and 13 bases lay in between. CDR3 loop: CANHGPENTEAFF. For the CDR3, the DNA is TGTGCCAACCATGGACCGGAGAACACTGAAGCTTTCTTT.

This sequence joins TRBV11-2 and TRBJ2-5; 8 nucleotides agree with TRBD2. Unmatched junction bases numbered 10, after V lost 6 bases and J lost 4 bases. Germline V CDR1 and CDR2: SGHAT, FQNNGV. The CDR3 totals 15 residues. The CDR3 sequence: CASSSGGAVGETQYF. Here the CDR3 DNA reads TGTGCCAGCAGTTCCGGGGGGGCGGTAGGAGAGACCCAGTACTTC.

The CDR3 DNA sequence: TGTGCCATCGGGACTATGGGGTCGGCCTCCTACGAGCAGTACTTC. Residues: CAIGTMGSASYEQYF. The genes are TRBV10-3 and TRBJ2-7; 7 positions agree with TRBD2. This CDR3 spans 15 amino acids. Unmatched junction bases numbered 10, after V lost 8 bases and J lost 0 bases. The V gene's germline CDR1 is ENHRY and CDR2 SYGVKD.

This clone has only one observation. The J gene is TRBJ2-7, the V gene TRBV21-1; the listed D gene, TRBD1, was not tested against the DNA. TRBV21-1 is tagged as a pseudogene. This CDR3 spans 16 amino acids. The CDR3 spells CASSIPGDPTTYEQYF. CDR3 sequence (DNA): TGTGCCAGCAGCATCCCAGGGGATCCAACTACCTACGAGCAGTACTTC.

This rearrangement joins TRBV2 to TRBJ2-2, with 7 bases lining up with TRBD2. Per germline, CDR1 SNHLY and CDR2 FYNNEI. J lost 1 base, V lost 2 bases, and 1 base had no gene match. This CDR3 has 15 amino acids. CDR3 coding DNA: TGTGCCAGCAGTGAATCTAGCGGGAACACCGGGGAGCTGTTTTTT. Protein sequence: CASSESSGNTGELFF.

The rearrangement uses TRBV4-1 and TRBJ1-6; 11 bases match TRBD1. The V segment lost 3 bases and the J segment 10 bases; nucleotides outside the gene matches: 8. Germline assignment: CDR1 MGHRA and CDR2 YSYEKL. CDR3 length: 16 amino acids. This CDR3 reads CASSQAWTGGGSPLHF. CDR3 in DNA: TGCGCCAGCAGCCAGGCGTGGACAGGGGGCGGCTCACCCCTCCACTTT.

CDR3: CASNLGDTQYF. CDR3 DNA sequence: TGTGCCAGCAATCTGGGAGATACGCAGTATTTT. The chain joins TRBV2 to TRBJ2-3; no clear D gene. The germline gives CDR1 SNHLY, CDR2 FYNNEI. Trimming removed 7 bases at V and 5 bases at J, with 7 bases between. The CDR3 is 11 residues long.

This rearrangement joins TRBV5-6 to TRBJ1-2; D call uncertain. Germline CDR1 reads SGHDT; CDR2 reads YYEEEE. The germline V and J ends were trimmed by 4 bases and 8 bases, with 15 bases remaining between them. The length of the CDR3 is 13 residues. The CDR3 loop reads CASSLESRRGYTF. Here the CDR3 DNA reads TGTGCCAGCAGCCTCGAATCTAGGCGAGGCTACACCTTC.

The rearrangement uses TRBV28 and TRBJ2-4; 10 bases align to TRBD2. Germline lookup yields CDR1 MDHEN and CDR2 SYDVKM. Trimming at V came to 7 bases and at J to 9 bases, leaving 9 bases not matched to a gene. The CDR3 spans 14 residues. The chain's CDR3 is CASTSSGRSGIQYF. DNA for the CDR3: TGTGCCAGCACCTCTAGCGGGAGATCGGGCATTCAGTACTTC.

The rearrangement uses TRBV30 and TRBJ1-2; D remains unclear. Germline values: CDR1 GTSNPN, CDR2 SVGIG (reference sequence). Trimming removed 3 bases at V and 7 bases at J, with 15 bases between. The length of the CDR3 is 13 residues. The CDR3 region has the DNA TGTGCCTGGAGCGACGGACGGGCCCGTGGCTACACCTTC. This translates into CAWSDGRARGYTF.

This chain joins TRBV28 and TRBJ1-2, with D maybe TRBD1 (6 bases). Looked up from germline, CDR1 is MDHEN and CDR2 is SYDVKM. Between the trimmed V and J ends, which lost 5 bases and 4 bases, there was a span of 17 bases. The CDR3 spans 15 residues. This chain's CDR3 is CASSAARGGSYGYTF. CDR3 DNA sequence: TGTGCCAGCAGTGCCGCCCGCGGGGGCAGCTATGGCTACACCTTC.

The rearrangement joins TRBV9 to TRBJ2-3; maybe TRBD2 (6 bases). V lost 0 bases and J lost 6, with 8 bases in between. The CDR3 length is 13 residues. Germline V lookup: CDR1 SGDLS, CDR2 YYNGEE. The CDR3 nucleotides read TGTGCCAGCAGCGTAGGGGAGGATGATACGCAGTATTTT. Encoded protein: CASSVGEDDTQYF.

The chain carries TRBV10-3 and TRBJ2-5, with D possibly TRBD1 on 5 matching bases. Trimming pared 3 bases from V and 4 bases from J, leaving 18 bases between. The CDR3 runs 16 residues. In germline, CDR1 is ENHRY, CDR2 SYGVKD. CDR3 sequence: CAISESKGLSAETQYF. The DNA of the CDR3 is TGTGCCATCAGTGAATCGAAGGGGTTATCGGCAGAGACCCAGTACTTC.

This chain connects TRBV7-9 to TRBJ2-1, with a possible D match to TRBD1 (6 bases). Germline V gene lookup returns CDR1 SEHNR and CDR2 FQNEAQ (reference sequence). The V end lost 3 bases, the J end lost 3 bases, and 15 bases lay between the germline ends. The CDR3 spans 16 residues. The DNA of the CDR3 is TGTGCCAGCAGCTTTCAGGGGCCAGGGATCTACAATGAGCAGTTCTTC. Translated, it gives CASSFQGPGIYNEQFF.

The V and J genes are TRBV2 and TRBJ2-5; D is unclear. Germline V lookup: CDR1 SNHLY, CDR2 FYNNEI. The V end was cut by 6 bases, the J end by 7 bases, with 9 bases between. The CDR3 is 11 amino acids. CDR3 protein: CASSEWGTQYF. CDR3 DNA: TGTGCCAGCAGCGAGTGGGGGACCCAGTACTTC.

This sequence joins TRBV7-9 and TRBJ2-1; D is unresolved. The CDR3 sequence is 15 residues long. The germline V and J ends were trimmed by 5 bases and 8 bases, with 19 bases remaining between them. Per germline, CDR1 SEHNR and CDR2 FQNEAQ (reference sequence). This CDR3 is CASSQGRYSGDEQFF. The CDR3 DNA sequence: TGTGCCAGCAGCCAAGGGCGATACAGTGGCGATGAGCAGTTCTTC. The entire variable domain, with the rest obtained from reference TRBV7-9 and TRBJ2-1, is as follows: DTGVSQNPRHKITKRGQNVTFRCDPISEHNRLYWYRQTLGQGPEFLTYFQNEAQLEKSRLLSDRFSAERPKGSFSTLEIQRTEQGDSAMYLCASSQGRYSGDEQFFGPGTRLTVL.

V gene TRBV9 combines with J gene TRBJ2-5; D gene uncertain. The V end lost 0 bases, the J end lost 5 bases, and 8 bases lay between the germline ends. This CDR3 has 13 residues. Germline CDR1 and CDR2: SGDLS and YYNGEE. CDR3 sequence reads: CASSVDDGETQYF. As DNA, the CDR3 is TGTGCCAGCAGCGTAGATGACGGGGAGACCCAGTACTTC.